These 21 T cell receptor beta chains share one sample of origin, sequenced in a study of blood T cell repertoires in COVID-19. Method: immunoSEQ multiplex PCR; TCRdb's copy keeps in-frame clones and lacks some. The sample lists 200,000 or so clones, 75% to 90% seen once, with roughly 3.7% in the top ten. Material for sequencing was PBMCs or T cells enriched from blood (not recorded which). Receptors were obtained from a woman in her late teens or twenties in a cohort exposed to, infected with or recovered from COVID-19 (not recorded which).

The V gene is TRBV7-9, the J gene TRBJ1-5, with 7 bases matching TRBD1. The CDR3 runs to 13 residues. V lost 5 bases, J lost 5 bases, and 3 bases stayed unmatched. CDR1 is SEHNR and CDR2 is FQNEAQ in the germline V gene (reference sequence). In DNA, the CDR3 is TGTGCCAGCAGCGTTGACAGGGATCAGCCCCAGCATTTT. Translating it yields CASSVDRDQPQHF.

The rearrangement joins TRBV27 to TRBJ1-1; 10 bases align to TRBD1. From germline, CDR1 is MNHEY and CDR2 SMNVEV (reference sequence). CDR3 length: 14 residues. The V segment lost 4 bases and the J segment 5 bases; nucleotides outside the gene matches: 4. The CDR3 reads CASSWGQGRTEAFF. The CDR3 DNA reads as TGTGCCAGCAGTTGGGGACAGGGGAGGACTGAAGCTTTCTTT.

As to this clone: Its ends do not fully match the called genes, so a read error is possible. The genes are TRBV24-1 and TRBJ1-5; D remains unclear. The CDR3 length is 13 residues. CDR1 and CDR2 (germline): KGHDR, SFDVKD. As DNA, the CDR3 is TGTGCCACCAGTGATTCTAGCCATCAGCCCCAGCATTTT. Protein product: CATSDSSHQPQHF.

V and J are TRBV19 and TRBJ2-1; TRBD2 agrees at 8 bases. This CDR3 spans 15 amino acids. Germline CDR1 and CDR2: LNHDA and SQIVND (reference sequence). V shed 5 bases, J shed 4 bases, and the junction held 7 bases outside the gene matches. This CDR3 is CASSSREGPYNEQFF. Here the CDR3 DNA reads TGTGCCAGTAGTTCCCGGGAGGGCCCTTACAATGAGCAGTTCTTC.

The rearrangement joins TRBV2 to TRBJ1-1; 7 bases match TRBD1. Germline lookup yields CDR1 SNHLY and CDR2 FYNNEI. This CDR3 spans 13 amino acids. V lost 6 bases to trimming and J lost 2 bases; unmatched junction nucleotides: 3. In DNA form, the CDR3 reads TGTGCCAGCAGAGCAGGGGGAAACACTGAAGCTTTCTTT. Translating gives CASRAGGNTEAFF.

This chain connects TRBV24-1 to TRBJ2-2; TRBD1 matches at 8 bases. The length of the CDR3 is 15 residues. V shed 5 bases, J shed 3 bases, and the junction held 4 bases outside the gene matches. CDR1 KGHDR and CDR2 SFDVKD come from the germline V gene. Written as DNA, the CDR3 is TGTGCCACCAGTGCCCAGGGGGCTGACACCGGGGAGCTGTTTTTT. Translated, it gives CATSAQGADTGELFF.

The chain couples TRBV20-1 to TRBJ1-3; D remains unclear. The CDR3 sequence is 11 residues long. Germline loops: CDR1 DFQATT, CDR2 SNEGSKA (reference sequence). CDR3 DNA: TGCAGCCTACCCTTCAGAAACACCATATATTTT. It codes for CSLPFRNTIYF.

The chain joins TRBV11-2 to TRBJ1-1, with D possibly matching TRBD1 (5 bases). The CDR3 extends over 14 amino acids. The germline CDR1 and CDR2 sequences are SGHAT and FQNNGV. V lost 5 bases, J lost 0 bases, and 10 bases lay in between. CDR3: CASSPQGMNTEAFF. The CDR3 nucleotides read TGTGCCAGCAGCCCTCAGGGCATGAACACTGAAGCTTTCTTT.

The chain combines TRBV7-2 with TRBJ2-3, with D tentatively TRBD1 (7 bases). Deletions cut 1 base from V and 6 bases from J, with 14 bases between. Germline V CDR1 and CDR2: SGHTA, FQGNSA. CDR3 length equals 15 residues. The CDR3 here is CASSLGLTGRDTQYF. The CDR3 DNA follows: TGTGCCAGCAGCTTAGGCCTGACAGGGAGGGATACGCAGTATTTT.

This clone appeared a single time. In nucleotides, the CDR3 is TGTGCCAGCAGCGAGAAAGCTAAGACCTTAGAGGGTCCCCCCTACGAGCAGTACTTC. Translation gives CASSEKAKTLEGPPYEQYF. The chain recombines TRBV9 with TRBJ2-7; the D gene is possibly TRBD2 (5 bases). The CDR3 covers 19 residues. Germline V CDR1 and CDR2: SGDLS, YYNGEE. Trimming pared 3 bases from V and 2 bases from J, leaving 27 bases between. Drawing the rest from reference TRBV9 and TRBJ2-7, the complete variable domain is DSGVTQTPKHLITATGQRVTLRCSPRSGDLSVYWYQQSLDQGLQFLIQYYNGEERAKGNILERFSAQQFPDLHSELNLSSLELGDSALYFCASSEKAKTLEGPPYEQYFGPGTRLTVT.

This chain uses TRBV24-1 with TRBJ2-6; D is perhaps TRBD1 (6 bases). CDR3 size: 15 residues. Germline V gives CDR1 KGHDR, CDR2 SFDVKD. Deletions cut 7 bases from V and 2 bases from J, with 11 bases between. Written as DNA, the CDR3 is TGTGCCACCAGGGACAGTTCCCCTGGGGCCAACGTCCTGACTTTC. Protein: CATRDSSPGANVLTF.

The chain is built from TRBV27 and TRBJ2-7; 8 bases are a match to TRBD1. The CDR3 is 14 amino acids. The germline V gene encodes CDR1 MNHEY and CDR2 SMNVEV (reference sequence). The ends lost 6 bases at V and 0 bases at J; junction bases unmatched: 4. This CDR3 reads CASSRGQVSYEQYF. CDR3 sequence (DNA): TGTGCCAGCAGCCGGGGACAGGTCTCCTACGAGCAGTACTTC.

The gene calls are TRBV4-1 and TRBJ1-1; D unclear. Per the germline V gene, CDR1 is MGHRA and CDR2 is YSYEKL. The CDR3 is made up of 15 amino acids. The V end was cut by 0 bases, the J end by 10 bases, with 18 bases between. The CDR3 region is CASSQEPGRRVRAFF. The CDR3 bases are TGCGCCAGCAGCCAAGAACCCGGGAGGCGTGTTAGAGCTTTCTTT.

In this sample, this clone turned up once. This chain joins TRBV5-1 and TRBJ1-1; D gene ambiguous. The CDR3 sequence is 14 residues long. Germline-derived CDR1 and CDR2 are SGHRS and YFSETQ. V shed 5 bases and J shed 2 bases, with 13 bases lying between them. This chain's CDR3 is CASRTRTDNTEAFF. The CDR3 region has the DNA TGCGCCAGCAGAACTAGGACGGACAACACTGAAGCTTTCTTT.

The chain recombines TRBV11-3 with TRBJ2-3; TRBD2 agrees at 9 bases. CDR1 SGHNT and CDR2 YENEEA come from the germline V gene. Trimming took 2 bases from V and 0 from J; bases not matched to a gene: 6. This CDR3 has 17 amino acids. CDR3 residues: CASSLSPSGASTDTQYF. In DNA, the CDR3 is TGTGCCAGCAGCTTATCGCCTAGCGGGGCTAGCACAGATACGCAGTATTTT.

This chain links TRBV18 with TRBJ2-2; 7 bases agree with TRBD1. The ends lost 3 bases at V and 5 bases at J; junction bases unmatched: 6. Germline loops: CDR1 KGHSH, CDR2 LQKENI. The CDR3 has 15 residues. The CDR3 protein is CASSPLTTGTGELFF. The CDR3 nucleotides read TGTGCCAGCTCACCTCTTACGACAGGGACCGGGGAGCTGTTTTTT.

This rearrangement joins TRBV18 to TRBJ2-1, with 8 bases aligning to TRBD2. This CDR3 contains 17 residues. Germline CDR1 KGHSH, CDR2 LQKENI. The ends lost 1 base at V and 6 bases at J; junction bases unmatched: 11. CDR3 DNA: TGTGCCAGCTCACCACTGGGCGGGGGGACCGGTCTCAATGAGCAGTTCTTC. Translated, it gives CASSPLGGGTGLNEQFF.

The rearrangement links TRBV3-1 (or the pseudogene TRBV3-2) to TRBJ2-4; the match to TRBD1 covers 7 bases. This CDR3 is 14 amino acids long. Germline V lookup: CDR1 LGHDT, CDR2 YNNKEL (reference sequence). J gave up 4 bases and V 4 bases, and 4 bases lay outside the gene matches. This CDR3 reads CASSLGTDKNIQYF. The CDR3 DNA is TGTGCCAGCAGCCTAGGGACAGATAAAAACATTCAGTACTTC.

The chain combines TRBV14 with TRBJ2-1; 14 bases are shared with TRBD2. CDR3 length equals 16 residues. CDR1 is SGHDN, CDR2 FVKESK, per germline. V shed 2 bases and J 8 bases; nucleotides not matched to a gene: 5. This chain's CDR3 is CASSQRLAGGGDEQFF. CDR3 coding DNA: TGTGCCAGCAGCCAAAGACTAGCGGGAGGGGGCGATGAGCAGTTCTTC.

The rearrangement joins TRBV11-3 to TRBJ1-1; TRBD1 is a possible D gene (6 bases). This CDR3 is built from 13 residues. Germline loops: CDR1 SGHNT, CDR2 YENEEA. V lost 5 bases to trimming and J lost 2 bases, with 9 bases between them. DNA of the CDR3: TGTGCCAGCAGCCAGGGGTTTAACACTGAAGCTTTCTTT. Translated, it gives CASSQGFNTEAFF.

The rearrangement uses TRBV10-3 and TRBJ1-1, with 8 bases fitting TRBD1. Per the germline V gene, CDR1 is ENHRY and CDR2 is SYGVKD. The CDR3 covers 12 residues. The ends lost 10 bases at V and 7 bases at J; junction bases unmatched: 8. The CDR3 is CASTGGAGEAFF. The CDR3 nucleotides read TGTGCCAGTACAGGGGGTGCGGGTGAAGCTTTCTTT.